The 9 T cell receptor beta chains below all came from one sample that was sequenced in a study of shared clonotypes between healthy human individuals (TCRdb year 2020). CD8 naive samples were CD45RO-negative cells positively selected for CCR7, giving a CD45RA+CCR7+ population that excluded TemRA cells. The library relied on the immunoSEQ multiplex PCR assay. Entries here come from immuneACCESS through TCRdb and include only in-frame sequences with V and J called. Some clones fail to appear in such tables; in the studies checked, an unresolved V gene covers under half of the shortfall, and the cause of the remainder is unknown. This sample has approximately 1.9 million clones in its table, and 80% to 95% of those were observed once. The top ten hold 1.5% to 2% of the sample. Sequenced sample: naive CD8+ T cells from PBMCs. Per the publication, the cell subset or site label means: CD45RA+CCR7+. Every receptor here comes from a man aged 18 to 29 in good health. Some clones in this sample may be carry-over from other donors' samples.

V gene TRBV7-9 combines with J gene TRBJ2-7; the D is unclear. Trimming took 5 bases from V and 5 from J, leaving 19 bases between them. This CDR3 has 15 residues. CDR1 is SEHNR and CDR2 is FQNEAQ in the germline V gene (reference sequence). CDR3 loop: CASSLLGEEENEQYF. CDR3 nucleotide sequence: TGTGCCAGCAGCCTACTGGGCGAAGAAGAAAACGAGCAGTACTTC.

The chain has TRBV4-1 and TRBJ2-1; the match to TRBD2 covers 9 bases. The junction had 13 bases not matched to a gene; V was cut back by 2 bases and J by 5 bases. The CDR3 is made up of 18 amino acids. Germline CDR1 reads MGHRA; CDR2 reads YSYEKL. The CDR3 reads CASSQLRGRLAADNEQFF. The DNA for the CDR3 is TGCGCCAGCAGCCAACTCCGCGGGCGACTAGCGGCGGACAATGAGCAGTTCTTC.

This rearrangement joins TRBV10-3 to TRBJ2-3; D gene ambiguous. Germline V gene data show CDR1 as ENHRY and CDR2 as SYGVKD. The CDR3 has 12 amino acids. Trimming took 7 bases from V and 0 from J, leaving 5 bases between them. The DNA for the CDR3 is TGTGCCATCACCGCTAGCACAGATACGCAGTATTTT. This codes for CAITASTDTQYF.

The V call is TRBV27, the J call TRBJ2-7, with 7 positions matching TRBD2. CDR3 size: 16 residues. The germline V gene has CDR1 MNHEY and CDR2 SMNVEV (reference sequence). The V segment lost 2 bases and the J segment 3 bases; nucleotides outside the gene matches: 10. CDR3 amino acids: CASSLGGGITVYEQYF. DNA for the CDR3: TGTGCCAGCAGTTTAGGGGGGGGGATTACAGTCTACGAGCAGTACTTC.

The J gene is TRBJ2-3, the V gene TRBV27; D is unresolved. CDR1 is MNHEY, CDR2 SMNVEV, per germline (reference sequence). Trimming left V 3 bases short and J 0 bases short, with 22 bases between. The length of the CDR3 is 19 residues. Here the CDR3 DNA reads TGTGCCAGCAGTTTCATCGAGACAAGACGTTCTCTTAGCACAGATACGCAGTATTTT. Translation gives CASSFIETRRSLSTDTQYF.

This chain links TRBV7-9 with TRBJ2-7; no clear D gene. The V gene's germline CDR1 is SEHNR and CDR2 FQNEAQ (reference sequence). The CDR3 covers 15 residues. Trimming shortened V by 5 bases and J by 3 bases, and 17 bases separated the two germline ends. The CDR3 DNA sequence: TGTGCCAGCAGCCCCTCAACTACCCTAAGCTACGAGCAGTACTTC. It translates to CASSPSTTLSYEQYF.

Comment on this clone: This same CDR3 is encoded by further DNA sequences in the sample. This rearrangement joins TRBV4-2 to TRBJ2-7, with D perhaps being TRBD1 or TRBD2 (5 bases each). Germline V gene sequence: CDR1 LGHNA, CDR2 YNFKEQ. The ends were cut back, 3 bases at V and 2 bases at J, with 14 bases in the middle. The CDR3 totals 15 residues. This CDR3 is CASSQGTSLTYEQYF. CDR3 DNA: TGTGCCAGCAGCCAGGGGACGTCCCTGACCTACGAGCAGTACTTC.

The V gene is TRBV10-3, the J gene TRBJ2-5, with 11 bases aligning to TRBD1. Near its end, the DNA agrees better with TRBJ2-7, so the J call may be wrong. Germline CDR1 ENHRY, CDR2 SYGVKD. This CDR3 has 15 amino acids. The CDR3 region is CAISDGTGGSYEQYF. Written as DNA, the CDR3 is TGTGCCATCAGTGATGGGACAGGGGGCTCCTACGAGCAGTACTTC.

The chain uses TRBV4-1 and TRBJ1-1, with TRBD1 matching 9 bases. The CDR3 extends over 15 amino acids. Germline-derived CDR1 and CDR2 are MGHRA and YSYEKL. Trimming cost V 0 bases and J 5 bases; bases outside gene matches: 4. The CDR3 sequence: CASSQEPGQGTEAFF. The DNA of the CDR3 is TGCGCCAGCAGCCAAGAACCGGGACAGGGAACTGAAGCTTTCTTT.